The rows below give T cell receptor beta chains drawn from one sample of a study of identical twins. TCRdb reprocessed the 5' RACE reads via MiXCR and lists one record per CDR3 protein. The table shows 350,000 to 450,000 distinct CDR3 sequences, with approximately 18% occurring only once. Sequenced: naive T cells sorted from blood. These receptors were taken from a man aged 45-65 years in good health. The CDR3 runs from the conserved cysteine through the conserved F or W. The D gene is left open where the match is weak. Clone sizes are given selectively: once, few, many, or a class where the clone is expanded.

-	TRBV9	-	TRBJ2-2	CASSPRGPVNTGELFF	TGTGCCAGCAGCCCCCGCGGCCCCGTGAACACCGGGGAGCTGTTTTTT
-	TRBV4-2	TRBD2	TRBJ2-7	CASSPAGGGRGGTGRHEQYF	TGTGCCAGCAGCCCCGCTGGTGGCGGGAGGGGTGGTACCGGGCGACACGAGCAGTACTTC
-	TRBV6-2/TRBV6-3	TRBD2	TRBJ2-1	CASSYSKLAGGSNEQFF	TGTGCCAGCAGTTACTCTAAATTAGCGGGAGGGAGCAATGAGCAGTTCTTC
-	TRBV6-2/TRBV6-3	-	TRBJ2-1	CASNDRAGINEQFF	TGTGCCAGCAACGACCGGGCAGGGATCAATGAGCAGTTCTTC
-	TRBV11-2	-	TRBJ2-4	CASSPSAKNIQYF	TGTGCCAGCAGCCCCAGTGCCAAAAACATTCAGTACTTC
-	TRBV6-2/TRBV6-3	TRBD2	TRBJ2-1	CASSLGLAGINNEQFF	TGTGCCAGCAGCCTAGGACTAGCGGGGATAAACAATGAGCAGTTCTTC
-	TRBV5-5	-	TRBJ2-1	CASSFGGWNEQFF	TGTGCCAGCAGCTTCGGTGGGTGGAATGAGCAGTTCTTC
few	TRBV5-1	-	TRBJ2-5	CASSFNGPQETQYF	TGCGCCAGCAGCTTCAACGGACCACAAGAGACCCAGTACTTC
-	TRBV20-1	-	TRBJ2-3	CSARPGGDVATQYF	TGCAGTGCCCGGCCAGGGGGGGACGTCGCTACGCAGTATTTT
few	TRBV4-3	-	TRBJ2-7	CASSQDVGPRRPHEQYF	TGCGCCAGCAGCCAAGATGTGGGACCGCGAAGGCCCCACGAGCAGTACTTC
few	TRBV24-1	TRBD1	TRBJ1-2	CATRGTGLLGGYTF	TGTGCCACCCGCGGGACAGGTCTGTTGGGCGGCTACACCTTC
few	TRBV7-2	-	TRBJ2-7	CASSPTLTYEQYF	TGTGCCAGCAGTCCAACACTAACTTACGAGCAGTACTTC
few	TRBV29-1	-	TRBJ2-2	CSVVDHTGELFF	TGCAGCGTTGTTGATCATACCGGGGAGCTGTTTTTT
many	TRBV7-9	TRBD1	TRBJ2-7	CASSPVSGTGAYEQYF	TGTGCCAGCAGCCCCGTCTCCGGGACAGGGGCCTACGAGCAGTACTTC
many	TRBV5-5	-	TRBJ1-3	CASSLAPRGGNTIYF	TGTGCCAGCAGCTTGGCTCCGAGGGGGGGAAACACCATATATTTT
many	TRBV14	-	TRBJ1-3	CASSPSRRPLSGNTIYF	TGTGCCAGCAGCCCTTCTCGTCGACCTCTCTCTGGAAACACCATATATTTT